This T cell receptor (beta chain) stems from a study of cytomegalovirus exposure and HLA in healthy donors. The study ran its PCR with 60 Vbeta and 13 Jbeta primers. This table comes from immunoSEQ multiplex PCR, and its TCRdb copy is limited to in-frame clones, with some not included. The top ten clones hold over 1% of a sample with 75,000 to 100,000 clones, 60% to 80% of them seen once. Study-wide findings and caveats: Earlier analysis found most TCR beta V segments productive about 87% or about 30% of the time.

With V trimmed by 3 bases and J by 12 bases, 16 bases remained unmatched. CDR1 SGHAT and CDR2 FQNNGV come from the germline V gene. This CDR3 contains 16 residues. This clone has a single count. The antigen is unknown. V gene TRBV11-2 combines with J gene TRBJ2-1, with TRBD2 matching over 8 bases. The sequence was obtained from a female donor in good health and CMV-seronegative. Sequenced: PBMCs. Here the CDR3 DNA reads TGTGCCAGCAGCTTCTTAGCGGGACAAGGGCACCGCGGGCAGTTCTTC. Protein sequence: CASSFLAGQGHRGQFF.